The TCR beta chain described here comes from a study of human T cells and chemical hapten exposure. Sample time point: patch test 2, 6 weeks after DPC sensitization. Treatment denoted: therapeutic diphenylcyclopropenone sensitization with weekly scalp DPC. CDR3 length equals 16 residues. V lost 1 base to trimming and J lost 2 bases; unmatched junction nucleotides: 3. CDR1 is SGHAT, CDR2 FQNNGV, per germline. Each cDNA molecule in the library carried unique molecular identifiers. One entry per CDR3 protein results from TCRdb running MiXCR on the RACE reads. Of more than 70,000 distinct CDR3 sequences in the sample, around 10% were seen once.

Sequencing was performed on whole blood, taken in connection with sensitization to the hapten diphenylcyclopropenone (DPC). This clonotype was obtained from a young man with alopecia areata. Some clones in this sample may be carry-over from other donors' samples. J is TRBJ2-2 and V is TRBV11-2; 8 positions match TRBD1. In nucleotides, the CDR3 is TGTGCCAGCAGCTTAGTCGGGACAGGAAACACCGGGGAGCTGTTTTTT. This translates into CASSLVGTGNTGELFF.